This T cell receptor (beta chain) was captured in a study of metastatic and nonmetastatic thyroid tumors. Study as a whole: Repertoire comparison spanned blood and tumor or nodule tissue of malignant and benign thyroid patients.

None of the patients had undergone any treatment ahead of thyroid surgery. Trimming stripped 0 bases from V and 3 bases from J, with 12 bases between. Per the germline V gene, CDR1 is MNHEY and CDR2 is SVGAGI. This CDR3 is built from 16 residues. Study-wide results and limits: Reportedly, malignant thyroid tumors had significantly higher TCR beta diversity than benign nodules, in blood and tumor.

By its share, this clone is large. Antigen specificity is unknown. In the source study's methods: What underpinned the distant-metastasis classifier for papillary thyroid cancer was the set of CDR3 differences across clinicopathological groups. TCRdb re-analyzed the PCR reads using MiXCR. The V and J calls were determined by TCRdb, not by the authors. The sample holds approximately 4,000 clones, roughly 30% seen once. Sequenced material: adjacent normal tissue. This rearrangement joins TRBV6-5 to TRBJ2-1, with D possibly being TRBD2 (6 bases). The source is a male donor with papillary thyroid cancer or a benign thyroid nodule (not recorded which). Some clones in this sample may be carry-over from other donors' samples. The chain's CDR3 is CASSYSLSGIYNEQFF. The CDR3 DNA follows: TGTGCCAGCAGTTACTCTCTTAGCGGAATCTACAATGAGCAGTTCTTC.